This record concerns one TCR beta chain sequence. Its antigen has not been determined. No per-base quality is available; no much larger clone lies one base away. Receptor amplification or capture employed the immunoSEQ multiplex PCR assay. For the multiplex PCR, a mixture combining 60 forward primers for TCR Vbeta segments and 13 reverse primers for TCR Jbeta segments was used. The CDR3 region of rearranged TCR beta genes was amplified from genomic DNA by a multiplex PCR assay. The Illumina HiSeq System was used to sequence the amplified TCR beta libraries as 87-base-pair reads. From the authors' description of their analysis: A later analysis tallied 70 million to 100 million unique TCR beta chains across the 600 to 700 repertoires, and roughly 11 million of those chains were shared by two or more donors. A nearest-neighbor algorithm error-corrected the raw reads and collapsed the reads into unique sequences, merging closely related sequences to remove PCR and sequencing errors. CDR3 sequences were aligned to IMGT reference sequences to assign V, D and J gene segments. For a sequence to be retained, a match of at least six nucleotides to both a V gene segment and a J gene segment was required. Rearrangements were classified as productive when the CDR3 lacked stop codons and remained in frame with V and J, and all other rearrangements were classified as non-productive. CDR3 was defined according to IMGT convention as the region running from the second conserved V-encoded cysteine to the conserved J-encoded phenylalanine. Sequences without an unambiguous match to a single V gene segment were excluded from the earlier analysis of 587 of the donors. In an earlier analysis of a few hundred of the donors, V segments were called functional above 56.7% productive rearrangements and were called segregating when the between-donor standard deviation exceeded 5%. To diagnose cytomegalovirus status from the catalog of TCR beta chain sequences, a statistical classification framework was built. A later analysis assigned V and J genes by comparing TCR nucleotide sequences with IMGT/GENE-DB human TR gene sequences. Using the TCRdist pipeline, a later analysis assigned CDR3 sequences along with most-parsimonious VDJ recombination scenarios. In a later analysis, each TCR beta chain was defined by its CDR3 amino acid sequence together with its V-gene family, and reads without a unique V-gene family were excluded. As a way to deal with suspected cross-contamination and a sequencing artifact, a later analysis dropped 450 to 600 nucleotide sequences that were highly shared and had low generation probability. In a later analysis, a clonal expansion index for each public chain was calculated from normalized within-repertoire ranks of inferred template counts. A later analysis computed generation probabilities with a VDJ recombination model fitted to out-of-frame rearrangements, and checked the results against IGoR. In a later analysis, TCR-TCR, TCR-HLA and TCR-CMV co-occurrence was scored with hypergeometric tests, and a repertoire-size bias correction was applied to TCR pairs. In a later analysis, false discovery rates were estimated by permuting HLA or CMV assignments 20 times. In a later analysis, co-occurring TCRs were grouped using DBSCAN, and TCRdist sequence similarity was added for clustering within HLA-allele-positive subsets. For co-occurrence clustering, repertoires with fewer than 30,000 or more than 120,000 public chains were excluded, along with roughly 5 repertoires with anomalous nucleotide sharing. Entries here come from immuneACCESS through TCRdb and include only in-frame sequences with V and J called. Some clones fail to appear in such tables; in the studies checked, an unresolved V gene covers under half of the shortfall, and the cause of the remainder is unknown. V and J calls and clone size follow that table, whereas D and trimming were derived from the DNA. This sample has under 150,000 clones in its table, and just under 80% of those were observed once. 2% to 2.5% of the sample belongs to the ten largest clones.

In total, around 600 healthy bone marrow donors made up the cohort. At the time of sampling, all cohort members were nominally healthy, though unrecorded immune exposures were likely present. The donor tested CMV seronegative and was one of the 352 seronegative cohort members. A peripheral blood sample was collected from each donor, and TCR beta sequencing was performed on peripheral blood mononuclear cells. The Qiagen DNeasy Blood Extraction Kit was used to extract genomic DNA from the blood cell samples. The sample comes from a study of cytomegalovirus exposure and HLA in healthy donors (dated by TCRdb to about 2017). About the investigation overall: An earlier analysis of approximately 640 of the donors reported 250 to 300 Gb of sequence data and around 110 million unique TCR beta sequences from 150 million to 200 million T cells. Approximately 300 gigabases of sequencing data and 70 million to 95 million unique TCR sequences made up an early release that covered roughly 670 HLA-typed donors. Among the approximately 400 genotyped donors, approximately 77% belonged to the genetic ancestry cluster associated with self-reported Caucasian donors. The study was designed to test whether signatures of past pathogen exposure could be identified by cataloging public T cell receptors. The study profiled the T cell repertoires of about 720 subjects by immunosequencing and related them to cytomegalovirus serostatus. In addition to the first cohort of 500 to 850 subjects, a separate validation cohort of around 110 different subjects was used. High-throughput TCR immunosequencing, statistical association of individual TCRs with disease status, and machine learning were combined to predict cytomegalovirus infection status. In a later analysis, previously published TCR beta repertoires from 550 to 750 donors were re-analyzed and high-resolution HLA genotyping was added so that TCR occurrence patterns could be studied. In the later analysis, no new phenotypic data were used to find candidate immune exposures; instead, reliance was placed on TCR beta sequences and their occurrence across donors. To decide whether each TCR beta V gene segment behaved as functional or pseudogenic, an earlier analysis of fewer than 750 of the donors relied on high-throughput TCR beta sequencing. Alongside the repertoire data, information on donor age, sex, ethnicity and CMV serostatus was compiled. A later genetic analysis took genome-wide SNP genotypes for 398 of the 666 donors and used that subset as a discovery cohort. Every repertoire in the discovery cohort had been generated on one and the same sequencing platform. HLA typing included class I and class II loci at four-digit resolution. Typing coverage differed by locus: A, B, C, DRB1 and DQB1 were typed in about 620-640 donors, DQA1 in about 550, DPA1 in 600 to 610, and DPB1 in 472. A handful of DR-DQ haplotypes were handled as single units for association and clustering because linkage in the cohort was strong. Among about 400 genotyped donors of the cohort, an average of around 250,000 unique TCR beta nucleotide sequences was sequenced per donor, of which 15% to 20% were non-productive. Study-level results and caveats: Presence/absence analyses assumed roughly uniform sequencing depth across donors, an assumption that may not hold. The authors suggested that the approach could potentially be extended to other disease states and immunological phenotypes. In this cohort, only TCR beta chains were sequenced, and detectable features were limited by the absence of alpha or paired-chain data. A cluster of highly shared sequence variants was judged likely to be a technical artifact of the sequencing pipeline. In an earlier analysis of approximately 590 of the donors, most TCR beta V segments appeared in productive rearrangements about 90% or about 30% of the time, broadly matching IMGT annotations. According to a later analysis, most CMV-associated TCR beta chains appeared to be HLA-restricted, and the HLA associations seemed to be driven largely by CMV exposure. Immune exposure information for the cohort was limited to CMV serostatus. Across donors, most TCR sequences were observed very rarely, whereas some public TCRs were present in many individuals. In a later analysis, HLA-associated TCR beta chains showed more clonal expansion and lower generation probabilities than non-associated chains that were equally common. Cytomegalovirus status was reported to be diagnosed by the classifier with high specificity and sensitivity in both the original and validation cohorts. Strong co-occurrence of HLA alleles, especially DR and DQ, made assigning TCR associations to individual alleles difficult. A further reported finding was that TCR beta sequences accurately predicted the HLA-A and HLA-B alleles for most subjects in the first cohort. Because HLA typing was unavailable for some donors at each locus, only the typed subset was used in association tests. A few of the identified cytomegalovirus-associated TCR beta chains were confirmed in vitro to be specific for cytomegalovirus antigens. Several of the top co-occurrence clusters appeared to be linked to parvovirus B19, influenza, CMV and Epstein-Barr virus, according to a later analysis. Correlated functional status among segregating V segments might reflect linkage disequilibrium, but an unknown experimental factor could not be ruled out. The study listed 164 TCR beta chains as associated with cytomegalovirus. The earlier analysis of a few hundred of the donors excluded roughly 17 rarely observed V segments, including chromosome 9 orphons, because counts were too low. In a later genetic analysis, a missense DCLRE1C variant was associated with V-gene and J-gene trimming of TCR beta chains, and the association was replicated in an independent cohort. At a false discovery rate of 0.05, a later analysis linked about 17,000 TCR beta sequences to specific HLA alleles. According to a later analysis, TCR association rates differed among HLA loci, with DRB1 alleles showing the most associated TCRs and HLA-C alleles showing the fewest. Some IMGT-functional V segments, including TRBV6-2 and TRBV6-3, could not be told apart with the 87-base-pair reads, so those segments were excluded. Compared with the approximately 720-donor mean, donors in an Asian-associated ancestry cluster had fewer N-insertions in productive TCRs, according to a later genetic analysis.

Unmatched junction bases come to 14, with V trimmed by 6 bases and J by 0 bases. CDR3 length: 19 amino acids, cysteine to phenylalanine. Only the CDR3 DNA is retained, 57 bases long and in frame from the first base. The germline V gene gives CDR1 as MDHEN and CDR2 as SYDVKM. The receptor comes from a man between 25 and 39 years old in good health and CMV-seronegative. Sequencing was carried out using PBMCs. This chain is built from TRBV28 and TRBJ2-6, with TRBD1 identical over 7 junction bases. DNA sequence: TGTGCCAGCAGCGCCCCGCCCTCCGGGACAGACTCTGGGGCCAACGTCCTGACTTTC. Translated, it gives CASSAPPSGTDSGANVLTF.